These T cell receptor beta chains were read from a single sample in a study of spatial heterogeneity in lung cancer. MiXCR was run by TCRdb on the 5' RACE reads, yielding one entry per CDR3 protein. The sample gives roughly 48,000 distinct CDR3 sequences, 5.3% of which show up once; 11% is in the top ten. The starting material was PBMCs, obtained at surgery. The receptors shown here come from a male donor with early-stage non-small cell lung cancer. The CDR3 runs from the conserved cysteine through the conserved F or W. The order of the fields is J gene, clone size, V gene, CDR3 protein. Clone size is shown for a subset of rows, as once, few, many or a class of expanded clone.

j_call: TRBJ2-1; clone_size: .; v_call: TRBV19; cdr3_aa: CASSHGTSGRAGYNEQFF
j_call: TRBJ2-7; clone_size: many; v_call: TRBV3-1; cdr3_aa: CASSPSAGQGFEQYF
j_call: TRBJ2-1; clone_size: .; v_call: TRBV15; cdr3_aa: CATRGTNEQFF
j_call: TRBJ1-2; clone_size: many; v_call: TRBV15; cdr3_aa: CATSRKTGPANYGYTF
j_call: TRBJ2-5; clone_size: many; v_call: TRBV11-2; cdr3_aa: CASSPEGYQETQYF
j_call: TRBJ2-3; clone_size: many; v_call: TRBV7-8; cdr3_aa: CASSFTPLAGGSDTQYF
j_call: TRBJ2-2; clone_size: many; v_call: TRBV28; cdr3_aa: CASSVQGDGELFF
j_call: TRBJ1-2; clone_size: many; v_call: TRBV29-1; cdr3_aa: CSVQTGVVRGYTF
j_call: TRBJ2-2; clone_size: .; v_call: TRBV5-6; cdr3_aa: CARGQGNTGELFF
j_call: TRBJ2-5; clone_size: many; v_call: TRBV6-1; cdr3_aa: CASSGTDQETQYF
j_call: TRBJ2-3; clone_size: many; v_call: TRBV25-1; cdr3_aa: CASSEFSTDTQYF
j_call: TRBJ2-1; clone_size: .; v_call: TRBV9; cdr3_aa: CASSVQDSIGNEQFF
j_call: TRBJ2-7; clone_size: .; v_call: TRBV28; cdr3_aa: CASSSDSHSQYF
j_call: TRBJ2-7; clone_size: many; v_call: TRBV28; cdr3_aa: CASSLAGTYEQYF
j_call: TRBJ2-1; clone_size: many; v_call: TRBV7-9; cdr3_aa: CASSRTSGSYNEQFF
j_call: TRBJ1-1; clone_size: many; v_call: TRBV20-1; cdr3_aa: CSARVAGEAFF
j_call: TRBJ2-3; clone_size: many; v_call: TRBV18; cdr3_aa: CASSPPFAGFGVDTQYF
j_call: TRBJ2-3; clone_size: many; v_call: TRBV6-5; cdr3_aa: CASSYGGLAVDTQYF
j_call: TRBJ2-2; clone_size: few; v_call: TRBV7-8; cdr3_aa: CASSLWSPTGELFF
j_call: TRBJ2-5; clone_size: many; v_call: TRBV4-3; cdr3_aa: CASSQGVAPRAETQYF
j_call: TRBJ2-1; clone_size: many; v_call: TRBV2; cdr3_aa: CASSDYLNNEQFF
j_call: TRBJ2-7; clone_size: many; v_call: TRBV29-1; cdr3_aa: CSFSSGAGAYEQYF
j_call: TRBJ2-3; clone_size: many; v_call: TRBV7-2; cdr3_aa: CASTFHLEDTQYF
j_call: TRBJ2-1; clone_size: many; v_call: TRBV24-1; cdr3_aa: CATSDSNEQFF
j_call: TRBJ1-5; clone_size: many; v_call: TRBV5-1; cdr3_aa: CASSLHPPGSGNQPQHF
j_call: TRBJ2-5; clone_size: many; v_call: TRBV2; cdr3_aa: CASSVPRGRSARETQYF
j_call: TRBJ2-5; clone_size: many; v_call: TRBV18; cdr3_aa: CASSPPEETQYF
j_call: TRBJ2-5; clone_size: many; v_call: TRBV4-2; cdr3_aa: CASSQDSHREGYQETQYF
j_call: TRBJ1-5; clone_size: .; v_call: TRBV6-2/TRBV6-3; cdr3_aa: CASRPTGPNQPQHF
j_call: TRBJ2-7; clone_size: few; v_call: TRBV7-9; cdr3_aa: CASSLVGLDGYEQYF
j_call: TRBJ2-1; clone_size: .; v_call: TRBV4-3; cdr3_aa: CASSQEGQGYNEQFF
j_call: TRBJ2-5; clone_size: many; v_call: TRBV24-1; cdr3_aa: CATSDPIAGVSETQYF
j_call: TRBJ2-7; clone_size: many; v_call: TRBV12-3/TRBV12-4; cdr3_aa: CASSLSGSSYEQYF
j_call: TRBJ2-1; clone_size: many; v_call: TRBV12-5; cdr3_aa: CASGLYNEQFF
j_call: TRBJ1-1; clone_size: few; v_call: TRBV7-3; cdr3_aa: CASSLRGVNTEAFF
j_call: TRBJ2-1; clone_size: many; v_call: TRBV20-1; cdr3_aa: CSAFRLVSSYNEQFF
j_call: TRBJ1-2; clone_size: many; v_call: TRBV4-3; cdr3_aa: CASSQEFAFNYGYTF